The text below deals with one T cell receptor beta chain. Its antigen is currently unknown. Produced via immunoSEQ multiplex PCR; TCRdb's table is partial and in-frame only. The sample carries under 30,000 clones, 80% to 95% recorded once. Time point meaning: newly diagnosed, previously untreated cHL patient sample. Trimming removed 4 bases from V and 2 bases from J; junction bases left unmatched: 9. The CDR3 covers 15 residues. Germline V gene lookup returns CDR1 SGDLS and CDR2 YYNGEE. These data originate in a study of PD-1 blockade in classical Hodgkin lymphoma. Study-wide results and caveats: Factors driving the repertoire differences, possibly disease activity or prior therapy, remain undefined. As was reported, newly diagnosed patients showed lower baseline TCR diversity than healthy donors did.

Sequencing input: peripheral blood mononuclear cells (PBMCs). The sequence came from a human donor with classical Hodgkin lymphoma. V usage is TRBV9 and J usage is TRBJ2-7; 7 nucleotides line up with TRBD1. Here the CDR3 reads CASSPREGQTYEQYF. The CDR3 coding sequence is TGTGCCAGCAGCCCGCGCGAGGGACAGACCTACGAGCAGTACTTC.